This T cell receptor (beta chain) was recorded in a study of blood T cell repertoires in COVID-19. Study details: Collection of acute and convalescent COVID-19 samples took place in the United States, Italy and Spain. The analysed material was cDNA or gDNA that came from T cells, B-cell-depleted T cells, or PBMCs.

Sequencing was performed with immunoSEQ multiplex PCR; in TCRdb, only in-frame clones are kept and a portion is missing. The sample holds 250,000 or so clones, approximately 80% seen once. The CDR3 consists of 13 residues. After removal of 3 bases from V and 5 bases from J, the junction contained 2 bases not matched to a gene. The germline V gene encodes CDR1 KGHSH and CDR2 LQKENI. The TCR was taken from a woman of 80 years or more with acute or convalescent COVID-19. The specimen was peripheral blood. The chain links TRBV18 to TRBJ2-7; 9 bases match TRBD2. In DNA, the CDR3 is TGTGCCAGCTCACCGGGACTAGCTAACGAGCAGTACTTC. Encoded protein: CASSPGLANEQYF.